The source of this T cell receptor beta chain is a study of blood T cell repertoires in COVID-19. On the study more broadly: Sample material is recorded as cDNA or gDNA derived from T cells, B-cell-depleted T cells, or PBMCs.

Measured with immunoSEQ multiplex PCR; TCRdb has only the in-frame clones, and not every one. The sample consists of roughly 130,000 clones, about 80% of them appearing once. Germline lookup yields CDR1 MGHRA and CDR2 YSYEKL. The CDR3 sequence is 13 residues long. Trimming took 0 bases from V and 8 from J, leaving 9 bases between them. This clone has a handful of counts. The TCR originated in an older woman with acute or convalescent COVID-19. Input material: peripheral blood. The rearrangement joins TRBV4-1 to TRBJ2-3; D gene uncertain. The CDR3 coding sequence is TGCGCCAGCAGCCAAGAGATCGCGCGTACGCAGTATTTT. This encodes CASSQEIARTQYF.